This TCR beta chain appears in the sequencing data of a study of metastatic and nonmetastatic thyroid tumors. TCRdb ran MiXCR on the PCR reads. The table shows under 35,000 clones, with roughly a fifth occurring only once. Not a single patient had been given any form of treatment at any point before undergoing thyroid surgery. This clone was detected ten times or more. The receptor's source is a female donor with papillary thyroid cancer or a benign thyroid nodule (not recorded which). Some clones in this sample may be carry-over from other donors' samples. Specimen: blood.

The CDR3, as DNA: TGTGCCAGTAGTATAATGGGGGGTCCAGATACGCAGTATTTT. Translating gives CASSIMGGPDTQYF. The chain employs TRBV19 and TRBJ2-3, with a weak D call TRBD2 (6 bases). Looked up from germline, CDR1 is LNHDA and CDR2 is SQIVND (reference sequence). This CDR3 has 14 amino acids. V lost 2 bases and J lost 4, with 10 bases in between. Using reference TRBV19 and TRBJ2-3 for the parts outside the CDR3, the full variable domain is DGGITQSPKYLFRKEGQNVTLSCEQNLNHDAMYWYRQDPGQGLRLIYYSQIVNDFQKGDIAEGYSVSREKKESFPLTVTSAQKNPTAFYLCASSIMGGPDTQYFGPGTRLTVL.